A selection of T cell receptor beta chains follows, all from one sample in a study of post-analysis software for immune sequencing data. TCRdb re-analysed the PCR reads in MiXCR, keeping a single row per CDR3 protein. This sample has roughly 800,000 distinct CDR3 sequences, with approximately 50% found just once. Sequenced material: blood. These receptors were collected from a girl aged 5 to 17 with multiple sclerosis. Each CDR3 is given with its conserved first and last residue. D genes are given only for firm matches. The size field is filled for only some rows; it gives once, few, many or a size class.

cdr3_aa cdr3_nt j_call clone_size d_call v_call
CASSSKGAGNNEQFF TGTGCCAGCAGCTCCAAGGGAGCGGGAAACAATGAGCAGTTCTTC TRBJ2-1 - TRBD2 TRBV7-9
CASSLDYRQVSYNEQFF TGTGCCAGCAGCTTAGATTATAGGCAGGTCTCCTACAATGAGCAGTTCTTC TRBJ2-1 - - TRBV7-9
CASSWDPGIFTYEQYF TGCGCCAGCAGCTGGGACCCGGGGATTTTTACCTACGAGCAGTACTTC TRBJ2-7 few - TRBV5-1
CASSQEKQRLAVSSYEQYF TGCGCCAGCAGCCAAGAAAAGCAACGCCTAGCGGTAAGCTCCTACGAGCAGTACTTC TRBJ2-7 few TRBD2 TRBV4-1
CASSYSSGEGSNYGYTF TGTGCCAGCAGTTACTCGTCCGGGGAAGGCTCTAACTATGGCTACACCTTC TRBJ1-2 few - TRBV6-6
CSAPTGGADTQYF TGCAGTGCTCCCACAGGGGGCGCAGATACGCAGTATTTT TRBJ2-3 - TRBD1 TRBV20-1
CASSPDPGQGVISNQPQHF TGTGCCAGCAGCCCTGACCCGGGACAGGGGGTAATTAGCAATCAGCCCCAGCATTTT TRBJ1-5 - TRBD1 TRBV7-9
CASSLGGISNEQFF TGTGCCAGCAGCTTGGGAGGGATTTCTAATGAGCAGTTCTTC TRBJ2-1 - - TRBV5-6
CAWSIGQVYEQYF TGTGCCTGGAGTATCGGACAGGTCTACGAGCAGTACTTC TRBJ2-7 few TRBD1 TRBV30
CASSPGLLQRGYTF TGTGCCAGCAGCCCCGGGCTCCTACAGCGTGGCTACACCTTC TRBJ1-2 - - TRBV11-2
CSAIPGLAGVHEQYF TGCAGTGCTATCCCGGGACTAGCGGGGGTTCACGAGCAGTACTTC TRBJ2-7 - TRBD2 TRBV20-1
CSARDQGSMNTEAFF TGCAGTGCTAGAGACCAGGGATCCATGAACACTGAAGCTTTCTTT TRBJ1-1 few - TRBV20-1
CASSQELTVYGYTF TGTGCCAGCAGCCAAGAGCTTACAGTCTATGGCTACACCTTC TRBJ1-2 - - TRBV4-2
CAISESGDSNQPQHF TGTGCCATCAGTGAGTCGGGGGATAGCAATCAGCCCCAGCATTTT TRBJ1-5 - - TRBV10-3
CASSAEPSGGTNSYEQYF TGTGCCAGCAGTGCCGAACCTAGCGGGGGTACAAACTCCTACGAGCAGTACTTC TRBJ2-7 - TRBD2 TRBV6-4
CASSSRLGSDTQYF TGTGCCAGCAGCTCCCGACTAGGCTCAGATACGCAGTATTTT TRBJ2-3 - - TRBV7-7
CAWSPDRGHEKLFF TGTGCCTGGAGTCCAGACAGGGGGCATGAAAAACTGTTTTTT TRBJ1-4 few TRBD1 TRBV30
CASSFGAEETQFF TGTGCCAGCAGCTTCGGGGCAGAAGAGACCCAGTTCTTC TRBJ2-1 - - TRBV7-3
CASSYRPGLPNYGYTF TGTGCCAGCAGTTACCGTCCAGGGCTACCTAACTATGGCTACACCTTC TRBJ1-2 - - TRBV6-5
CASSLRAGRYEQFF TGTGCCAGCAGCTTACGAGCGGGGAGGTATGAGCAGTTCTTC TRBJ2-1 once TRBD2 TRBV7-9
CAISKDRRISGANVLTF TGTGCCATCAGTAAAGACAGGAGGATCTCTGGGGCCAACGTCCTGACTTTC TRBJ2-6 - - TRBV10-3
CASSQDRVEGVQYF TGCGCCAGCAGCCAAGATAGAGTAGAAGGGGTCCAGTACTTC TRBJ2-5 - - TRBV4-1
CSARAGPNIQYF TGCAGTGCTAGAGCAGGACCTAACATTCAGTACTTC TRBJ2-4 few - TRBV20-1
CSAPSYSGDTYNEQFF TGCAGTGCTCCATCCTATAGCGGAGACACCTACAATGAGCAGTTCTTC TRBJ2-1 few - TRBV20-1
CSARVAGFTDTQYF TGCAGTGCTAGAGTAGCGGGATTTACAGATACGCAGTATTTT TRBJ2-3 once TRBD2 TRBV20-1
CASSLDAGANIQYF TGTGCCAGCAGCTTAGACGCGGGGGCGAACATTCAGTACTTC TRBJ2-4 - - TRBV7-2
CASRKGGLAGVYEQYF TGTGCCAGCAGGAAAGGTGGGCTAGCGGGAGTTTACGAGCAGTACTTC TRBJ2-7 few TRBD2 TRBV7-8
CSARVPGSYEQYF TGCAGTGCTAGAGTGCCGGGAAGCTACGAGCAGTACTTC TRBJ2-7 few - TRBV20-1
CTSSQRLAGAESYEQYF TGTACCAGCAGCCAACGACTAGCGGGGGCCGAATCCTACGAGCAGTACTTC TRBJ2-7 - TRBD2 TRBV3-1
CASSSRQAYTEAFF TGTGCCAGCAGTTCCCGACAGGCGTACACTGAAGCTTTCTTT TRBJ1-1 - - TRBV6-6
CSAGPGVGDTQYF TGCAGTGCTGGACCTGGCGTAGGAGATACGCAGTATTTT TRBJ2-3 - - TRBV20-1
CAISESLDSNQPQHF TGTGCCATCAGTGAGTCGTTGGATAGCAATCAGCCCCAGCATTTT TRBJ1-5 - - TRBV10-3
CASSLLPAAGQPQHF TGTGCCAGCAGTTTATTGCCCGCCGCGGGTCAGCCCCAGCATTTT TRBJ1-5 - - TRBV27
CASSFFRPWGALDTQYF TGTGCCAGCAGTTTTTTCCGCCCGTGGGGGGCCCTCGATACGCAGTATTTT TRBJ2-3 few - TRBV12-3/TRBV12-4
CASSRGPGWPDTQYF TGTGCCAGCAGCCGGGGCCCAGGATGGCCAGATACGCAGTATTTT TRBJ2-3 - - TRBV6-5
CASSPGQAPSYNEQFF TGCGCCAGCAGCCCTGGACAGGCCCCCTCCTACAATGAGCAGTTCTTC TRBJ2-1 few TRBD1 TRBV5-1
CSLSGRADTQYF TGCAGCCTTAGCGGGAGGGCAGATACGCAGTATTTT TRBJ2-3 - TRBD2 TRBV29-1
CSVEEQGSYGYTF TGCAGCGTTGAAGAACAGGGGAGCTATGGCTACACCTTC TRBJ1-2 once TRBD1 TRBV29-1
CASSQRVSSHEQFF TGTGCCAGCAGCCAACGGGTTTCGTCCCATGAGCAGTTCTTC TRBJ2-1 - - TRBV14
CSARPGSSTDTQYF TGCAGTGCTAGACCGGGATCGAGCACAGATACGCAGTATTTT TRBJ2-3 - - TRBV20-1
CASSQDIQETQYF TGTGCCAGCAGCCAAGACATCCAAGAGACCCAGTACTTC TRBJ2-5 - - TRBV14